A single sample is the source of the 3 T cell receptor beta chains below, sequenced in a study of shared clonotypes between healthy human individuals. Sequencing was performed with immunoSEQ multiplex PCR; in TCRdb, only in-frame clones are kept and a portion is missing. The repertoire holds approximately 590,000 clones, around 95% seen once, with around 0.11% in the top ten. Selected positively for CCR7 and CD45RO-negative, naive CD8 cells excluded terminally differentiated effector memory CD45RA+ cells. Sequenced: naive CD8+ T cells sorted from blood. These receptors were obtained from a woman aged 25 to 39 in good health.

The rearrangement uses TRBV6-1 and TRBJ1-1; D is ambiguous. The CDR3 is 14 residues long. The germline V gene has CDR1 MNHNS and CDR2 SASEGT. V lost 7 bases, J lost 5 bases, and 17 bases lay in between. This CDR3 reads CASNTGIVGTEAFF. CDR3 coding DNA: TGTGCCAGCAATACGGGTATCGTTGGGACTGAAGCTTTCTTT.

This sequence joins TRBV19 and TRBJ2-1; D is possibly TRBD1 (6 bases). There are 16 residues in the CDR3. CDR1 and CDR2 (germline): LNHDA, SQIVND (reference sequence). The V end was cut by 4 bases, the J end by 9 bases, with 22 bases between. CDR3 sequence reads: CASSNRGGHRVPEQFF. The CDR3 DNA reads TGTGCCAGTAGTAACAGAGGGGGACACCGGGTTCCTGAGCAGTTCTTC. Combining the CDR3 with reference TRBV19 and TRBJ2-1 gives the whole variable domain DGGITQSPKYLFRKEGQNVTLSCEQNLNHDAMYWYRQDPGQGLRLIYYSQIVNDFQKGDIAEGYSVSREKKESFPLTVTSAQKNPTAFYLCASSNRGGHRVPEQFFGPGTRLTVL.

The genes are TRBV5-6 and TRBJ2-7, with D perhaps matching TRBD2 (6 bases). Germline V gene lookup returns CDR1 SGHDT and CDR2 YYEEEE. Trimming took 5 bases from V and 3 from J, leaving 15 bases between them. This CDR3 comprises 14 residues. CDR3 nucleotides: TGTGCCAGCAGAAGCTCCCTGGAGGGCTACGAGCAGTACTTC. Protein product: CASRSSLEGYEQYF.